This T cell receptor (beta chain) is from a study of T cells in Graves' hyperthyroidism and ophthalmopathy. For the study at large: At initial diagnosis, before any treatment had begun, peripheral blood was obtained. General study results and limits: Ophthalmopathy onset followed model prediction by a median approximately seven months.

This clonotype came up many times. Its antigen is currently unknown. TCR beta CDR3 regions were amplified from RNA. Initially, a first-round RT-PCR of the TCR CDR3 employed the HTBI primer set. Using its own MiXCR run on the multiplex PCR reads, TCRdb lists one record per CDR3 protein. The sample comprises nearly 750,000 distinct CDR3 sequences, roughly a third of which are singletons, and less than 35% rests with the top ten. The clonotype originates from a woman in her thirties or forties with Graves' hyperthyroidism. The sample consisted of blood.

The CDR3 DNA follows: TGTGCCAGCAGCCCCGCCCGTTCGAGTGGCTACACCTTC. Its translation is CASSPARSSGYTF. This chain uses TRBV13 with TRBJ1-2; no clear D gene. The CDR3 sequence is 13 residues long. Trimming pared 5 bases from V and 7 bases from J, leaving 14 bases between. The germline gives CDR1 PRHDT, CDR2 FYEKMQ (reference sequence).